This T cell receptor (beta chain) was sequenced for a study of beta chain features in type 1 diabetes. Overall study results and limits: Patients' naive, central memory and regulatory TCRB repertoires appeared more alike than those of healthy donors. The influence of HLA type on TCRB rearrangement stayed undetermined. When Type 1 diabetes patients were examined, their TCRB CDR3s proved moderately but significantly shorter in all four CD4+ subsets.

V was trimmed by 6 bases and J by 4 bases, leaving 11 bases between them. Germline V lookup: CDR1 LNHDA, CDR2 SQIVND (reference sequence). The CDR3 contains 13 residues. Reverse transcribing all isolated RNA meant expressed TCRB transcripts were sequenced. TCRdb keeps only in-frame clones here, not all; method: immunoSEQ multiplex PCR. Of hundreds of thousands of clones listed, around an eighth were seen once; the top ten hold just under 0.04%. About this clone itself: Its antigen is undetermined.

Input material: naive CD4+ T cells from blood. The clonotype comes from a man between 18 and 29 years old with type 1 diabetes. The rearrangement uses TRBV19 and TRBJ2-3; no reliable D call. CDR3 amino acids: CASSAVVPDTQYF. The CDR3 DNA follows: TGTGCCAGTAGCGCAGTTGTTCCAGATACGCAGTATTTT.